This T cell receptor beta chain was captured by sequencing in a study of tumor and adjacent non-tumor tissue in lung cancer. About the research overall: The cohort had 12 adenocarcinoma, 2 squamous cell and 1 small cell patients.

A modified ARM-PCR protocol with three rounds of nested PCR amplified TCRbeta. TCRdb called the multiplex PCR reads again in MiXCR, with one record for every CDR3 protein. The data hold 40,000 or so distinct CDR3 sequences, with over 55% observed a single time. This sample's RNA came from whole unsorted tissue. The normal lung tissue was taken more than 3 cm from the tumor edge. Only a few counts were recorded for this clonotype. Trimming stripped 8 bases from V and 0 bases from J, with 17 bases between. The CDR3 is 17 amino acids. Germline loops: CDR1 MDHEN, CDR2 SYDVKM. The V call is TRBV28, the J call TRBJ2-6; D is tentatively TRBD1 or TRBD2 (6 bases each). The sequencing sample was made of distant non-tumor lung tissue. This TCR was recovered from a man aged 50-59 years with non-small cell lung cancer. The CDR3 loop reads CASGLRGVRSGANVLTF. The CDR3 DNA reads TGTGCCAGCGGTCTTAGGGGGGTACGCTCTGGGGCCAACGTCCTGACTTTC.